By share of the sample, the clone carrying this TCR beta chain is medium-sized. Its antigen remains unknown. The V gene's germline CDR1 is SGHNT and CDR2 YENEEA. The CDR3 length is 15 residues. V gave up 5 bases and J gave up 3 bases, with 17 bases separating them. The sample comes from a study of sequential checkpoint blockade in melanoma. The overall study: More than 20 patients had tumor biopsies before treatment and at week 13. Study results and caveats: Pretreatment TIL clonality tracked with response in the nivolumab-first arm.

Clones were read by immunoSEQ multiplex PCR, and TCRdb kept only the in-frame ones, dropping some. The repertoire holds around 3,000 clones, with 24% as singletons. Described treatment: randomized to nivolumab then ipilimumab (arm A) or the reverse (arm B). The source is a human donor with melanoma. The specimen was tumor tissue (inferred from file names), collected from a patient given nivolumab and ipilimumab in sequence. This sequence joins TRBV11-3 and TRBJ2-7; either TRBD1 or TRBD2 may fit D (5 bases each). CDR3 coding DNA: TGTGCCAGCAGCCCTCTCGGGACCGCTTACTACGAGCAGTACTTC. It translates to CASSPLGTAYYEQYF.